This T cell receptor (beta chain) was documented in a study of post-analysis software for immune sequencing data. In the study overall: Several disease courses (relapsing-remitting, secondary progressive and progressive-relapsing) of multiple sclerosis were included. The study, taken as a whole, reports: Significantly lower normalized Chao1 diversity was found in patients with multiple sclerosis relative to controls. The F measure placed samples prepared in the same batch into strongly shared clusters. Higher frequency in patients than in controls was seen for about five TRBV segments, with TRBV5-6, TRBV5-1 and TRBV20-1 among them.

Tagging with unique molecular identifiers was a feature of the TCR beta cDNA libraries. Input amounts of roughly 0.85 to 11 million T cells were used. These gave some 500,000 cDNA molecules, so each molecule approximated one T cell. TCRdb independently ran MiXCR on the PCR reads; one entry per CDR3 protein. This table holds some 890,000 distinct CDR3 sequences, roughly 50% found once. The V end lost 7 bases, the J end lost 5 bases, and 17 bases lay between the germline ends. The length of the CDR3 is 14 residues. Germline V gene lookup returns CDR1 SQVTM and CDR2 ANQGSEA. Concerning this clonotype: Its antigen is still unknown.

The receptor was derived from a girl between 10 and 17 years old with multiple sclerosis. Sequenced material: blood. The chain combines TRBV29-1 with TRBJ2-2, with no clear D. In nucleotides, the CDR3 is TGCAGCGCACAATCTGGAGTACTGACCGGGGAGCTGTTTTTT. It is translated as CSAQSGVLTGELFF.